Each of the 18 T cell receptor beta chains below was sequenced from the same sample in a study of T-cell memory formation after mild COVID-19. MiXCR was run by TCRdb on the 5' RACE reads, yielding one entry per CDR3 protein. The sample has around 110,000 distinct CDR3 sequences, roughly an eighth seen once. Sequenced input: PBMCs or a T cell subset sorted from them (not recorded which). The receptors were gathered from an adult woman who had mild COVID-19 (a few samples of this study predate the infection). Cell type and time point are not known.

This clonotype has a handful of counts. The DNA is left out, because the CDR3 cannot be placed on it with certainty; the CDR3 is given as TCRdb lists it. The rearrangement links TRBV27 to TRBJ2-5; the table's D call of TRBD1 was not tested on the DNA. The CDR3 spans 13 amino acids, including both terminal residues. The germline V gene has CDR1 MNHEY and CDR2 SMNVEV (reference sequence). CDR3 sequence reads: CASSQGFLETQYF.

J is TRBJ2-5 and V is TRBV12-3 or TRBV12-4; 9 bases match TRBD2. V lost 3 bases and J lost 2; bases outside the gene matches: 4. The CDR3 has 15 residues. The CDR3 is CASSFGTSSQETQYF. DNA for the CDR3: TGTGCCAGCAGTTTCGGGACTAGCTCTCAAGAGACCCAGTACTTC.

This clonotype was counted between two and nine times. The DNA of the CDR3 is TGTGCCAGCAGCTTAGAAGGTGAGCCCGAGTACAATCAGCCCCAGCATTTT. Translation gives CASSLEGEPEYNQPQHF. The rearrangement joins TRBV7-8 to TRBJ1-5; D call uncertain. Germline V CDR1 and CDR2: SGHVS, FQNEAQ. Between the trimmed V and J ends, which lost 1 base and 3 bases, there was a span of 16 bases. The CDR3 covers 17 residues.

In this sample, this clonotype turned up a few times. This chain links TRBV29-1 with TRBJ1-1; TRBD1 aligns across 7 bases. The CDR3 spans 14 residues. In germline, CDR1 is SQVTM, CDR2 ANQGSEA. V trimming: 5 bases; J trimming: 1 base; junction bases outside the gene matches: 7. CDR3 amino acids: CSVPTGSTNTEAFF. In DNA, the CDR3 is TGCAGCGTTCCGACAGGGAGTACGAACACTGAAGCTTTCTTT. Looking up the rest from reference TRBV29-1 and TRBJ1-1 gives the full variable domain: SAVISQKPSRDICQRGTSLTIQCQVDSQVTMMFWYRQQPGQSLTLIATANQGSEATYESGFVIDKFPISRPNLTFSTLTVSNMSPEDSSIYLCSVPTGSTNTEAFFGQGTRLTVV.

The chain employs TRBV4-1 and TRBJ1-2; 9 positions agree with TRBD1. V lost 0 bases, J lost 5 bases, and 4 bases stayed unmatched. Germline V gene data show CDR1 as MGHRA and CDR2 as YSYEKL. The length of the CDR3 is 15 residues. CDR3 DNA: TGCGCCAGCAGCCAAGATGGGACAGGGTGGTATGGCTACACCTTC. As protein: CASSQDGTGWYGYTF.

V usage is TRBV6-6 and J usage is TRBJ1-6; 8 bases align to TRBD1. Germline V lookup: CDR1 MNHNY, CDR2 SVGAGI (reference sequence). The V gene end was trimmed by 0 bases and the J gene end by 9 bases; junction bases not matched to a gene: 10. The CDR3 totals 17 residues. This CDR3 is CASSYSSGQGGGSPLHF. CDR3 in DNA: TGTGCCAGCAGTTACTCGAGTGGACAGGGAGGCGGTTCACCCCTCCACTTT.

The chain employs TRBV11-2 and TRBJ2-3; 8 nucleotides align to TRBD2. The germline CDR1 and CDR2 sequences are SGHAT and FQNNGV. The CDR3 consists of 16 residues. V lost 5 bases and J lost 2; bases outside the gene matches: 9. The CDR3 sequence: CASSPFSGATTDTQYF. Written as DNA, the CDR3 is TGTGCCAGCAGCCCCTTTAGCGGGGCCACCACAGATACGCAGTATTTT.

This chain links TRBV5-1 with TRBJ2-3; D call uncertain. This CDR3 region has 17 residues. With 7 bases removed from V and 0 bases from J, the gap between germline ends came to 21 bases. CDR1 SGHRS and CDR2 YFSETQ come from the germline V gene. The CDR3 sequence: CASQRRGGLTSTDTQYF. In DNA form, the CDR3 reads TGCGCCAGCCAGAGAAGAGGTGGCCTAACGAGCACAGATACGCAGTATTTT.

This chain links TRBV13 with TRBJ1-1; weak D call: TRBD1 (5 bases). Trimming stripped 3 bases from V and 1 base from J, with 12 bases between. The germline V gene encodes CDR1 PRHDT and CDR2 FYEKMQ (reference sequence). This CDR3 is built from 15 residues. The CDR3 sequence is CASSFGDRGNTEAFF. The CDR3, as DNA: TGTGCCAGCAGCTTCGGGGACCGAGGGAACACTGAAGCTTTCTTT.

The table lists this clonotype with a few counts. The V gene is TRBV5-6, the J gene TRBJ2-7, with D possibly called TRBD1 or TRBD2 (5 bases each). The CDR3 contains 16 residues. Germline V gene sequence: CDR1 SGHDT, CDR2 YYEEEE. The V end lost 0 bases, the J end lost 0 bases, and 13 bases lay between the germline ends. CDR3 in amino acids: CASSLESEGSSYEQYF. In nucleotides, the CDR3 is TGTGCCAGCAGCTTGGAGAGCGAGGGGAGCTCCTACGAGCAGTACTTC.

J is TRBJ1-1 and V is TRBV20-1; the match to TRBD1 covers 8 bases. This CDR3 comprises 16 residues. Germline V gene sequence: CDR1 DFQATT, CDR2 SNEGSKA (reference sequence). Losses at the gene ends were 5 bases for V and 0 bases for J; bases not matched to a gene: 11. The CDR3 coding sequence is TGCAGTGCTTTTTTCGGCGGGGACAGGTTGAACACTGAAGCTTTCTTT. This codes for CSAFFGGDRLNTEAFF.

V and J are TRBV2 and TRBJ2-3; D is uncertain. The CDR3 spans 16 residues. The germline V and J ends were trimmed by 0 bases and 0 bases, with 10 bases remaining between them. Germline V gene data show CDR1 as SNHLY and CDR2 as FYNNEI. The CDR3 protein is CASSEASTPSTDTQYF. The CDR3 DNA reads TGTGCCAGCAGTGAAGCGTCGACCCCTAGCACAGATACGCAGTATTTT.

This clonotype was observed many times. V usage is TRBV5-1 and J usage is TRBJ1-1; 8 bases align to TRBD1. Germline CDR1 is SGHRS and CDR2 is YFSETQ. This CDR3 has 16 residues. The V gene end was trimmed by 1 base and the J gene end by 5 bases; junction bases not matched to a gene: 10. Here the CDR3 DNA reads TGCGCCAGCAGCTTGACGACAACAGGGGGTACGACTGAAGCTTTCTTT. It is translated as CASSLTTTGGTTEAFF.

The chain recombines TRBV3-1 with TRBJ2-3; 8 positions agree with TRBD2. The V and J ends lost 4 bases and 0 bases, in that order; junction bases with no gene match: 9. From germline, CDR1 is LGHDT and CDR2 YNNKEL (reference sequence). The CDR3 extends over 17 amino acids. CDR3 DNA: TGTGCCAGCAGCCGCCTATTGAGCGGGGGTAGCACAGATACGCAGTATTTT. Residues: CASSRLLSGGSTDTQYF.

V gene TRBV4-1 combines with J gene TRBJ1-1; 7 bases are a match to TRBD1. CDR1 is MGHRA and CDR2 is YSYEKL in the germline V gene. Trimming took 7 bases from V and 3 from J; bases not matched to a gene: 8. The CDR3 length is 14 residues. The CDR3 loop reads CASTPGGEYTEAFF. CDR3 DNA: TGCGCCAGCACCCCAGGGGGAGAATACACTGAAGCTTTCTTT.

The rearrangement uses TRBV7-2 and TRBJ2-7; 10 nucleotides align to TRBD2. Germline trimming cut 3 bases from V and 6 bases from J; bases unmatched to any gene: 5. CDR1 SGHTA and CDR2 FQGNSA come from the germline V gene. The CDR3 spans 14 residues. CDR3 sequence (DNA): TGTGCCAGCAGCTTCGGGACTAGCGAAAGCGAGCAGTACTTC. As protein: CASSFGTSESEQYF.

This clonotype was found a few times. The chain combines TRBV27 with TRBJ2-6; D not resolved. CDR3 length equals 13 residues. V lost 6 bases, J lost 2 bases, and 5 bases lay in between. The germline CDR1 and CDR2 sequences are MNHEY and SMNVEV (reference sequence). CDR3 coding DNA: TGTGCCAGCAGCCCCACTGGGGCCAACGTCCTGACTTTC. This encodes CASSPTGANVLTF.

The table lists this clonotype with a few counts. The V gene is TRBV4-1, the J gene TRBJ2-6, with 9 bases aligning to TRBD1. V lost 3 bases to trimming and J lost 4 bases; unmatched junction nucleotides: 10. In germline, CDR1 is MGHRA, CDR2 YSYEKL. The CDR3 sequence is 18 residues long. The CDR3 spells CASSQTGGAIWGANVLTF. The CDR3 DNA follows: TGCGCCAGCAGCCAGACAGGGGGAGCGATATGGGGGGCCAACGTCCTGACTTTC.